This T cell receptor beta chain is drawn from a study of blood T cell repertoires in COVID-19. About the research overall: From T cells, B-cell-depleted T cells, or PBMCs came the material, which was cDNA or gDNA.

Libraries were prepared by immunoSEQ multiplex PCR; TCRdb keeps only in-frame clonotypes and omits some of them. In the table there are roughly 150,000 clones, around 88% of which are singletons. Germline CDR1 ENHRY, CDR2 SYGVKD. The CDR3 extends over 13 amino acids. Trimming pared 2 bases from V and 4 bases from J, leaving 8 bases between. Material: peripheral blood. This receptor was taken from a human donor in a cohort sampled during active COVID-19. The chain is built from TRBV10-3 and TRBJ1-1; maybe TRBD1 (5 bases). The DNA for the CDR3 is TGTGCCATCAGTGAGGGGGGGAGCACTGAAGCTTTCTTT. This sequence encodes CAISEGGSTEAFF.